The T cell receptor beta chain described here comes from a study of cytomegalovirus exposure and HLA in healthy donors. In the PCR, 60 Vbeta and 13 Jbeta primers were used. Generated by immunoSEQ multiplex PCR, the TCRdb table keeps only in-frame clones and is missing some. The sample shows around 88,000 clones, approximately 79% of them seen only once. J gave up 0 bases and V 6 bases, and 4 bases lay outside the gene matches. Germline assignment: CDR1 ENHRY and CDR2 SYGVKD. The CDR3 sequence is 16 residues long. The source material was PBMCs. The chain recombines TRBV10-3 with TRBJ2-7, with 14 nucleotides matching TRBD2. This TCR was recovered from a male donor in good health and CMV-seronegative. The CDR3 DNA reads as TGTGCCATCAGCGCCGGGACTAGCGGGAGCTCCTACGAGCAGTACTTC. Translated, it gives CAISAGTSGSSYEQYF.